The T cell receptor (beta chain) described here comes from a study of T cell changes during pregnancy in multiple sclerosis. The CDR3 has 13 residues. Per the germline V gene, CDR1 is SGHRS and CDR2 is YFSETQ. V was cut by 0 bases and J by 10 bases, with 11 bases left in between. Only one count was recorded for this clone. Repertoires were generated with immunoSEQ multiplex PCR, while TCRdb's copy carries only in-frame clones and drops some. The data show around 75,000 clones, about 93% seen once. This clonotype was obtained from a female donor with multiple sclerosis, enrolled in a pregnancy study. The source material was CD4+ T cells from peripheral blood mononuclear cells, sampled after pregnancy. The chain combines TRBV5-1 with TRBJ2-1, with D perhaps matching TRBD2 (5 bases). The CDR3 sequence is CASSLEVQREQFF. CDR3 in DNA: TGCGCCAGCAGCTTGGAGGTCCAGCGGGAGCAGTTCTTC.